The 9 T cell receptor beta chains below come from one sample, sequenced in a study of blood T cell repertoires in COVID-19. Only in-frame clones appear in the TCRdb table, and some are missing; sequencing was by immunoSEQ multiplex PCR. The sample includes some 100,000 clones, approximately 80% seen only once; the top ten take about 10%. Sequencing input: peripheral blood. These receptors came from a human donor in a cohort sampled during active COVID-19.

V usage is TRBV9 and J usage is TRBJ2-1; 14 positions agree with TRBD2. V lost 4 bases, J lost 4 bases, and 16 bases stayed unmatched. The length of the CDR3 is 20 residues. The germline gives CDR1 SGDLS, CDR2 YYNGEE. CDR3: CASSPPAGTSGSPPYNEQFF. The CDR3 DNA sequence: TGTGCCAGCAGCCCCCCTGCCGGGACTAGCGGGAGCCCGCCGTACAATGAGCAGTTCTTC.

The V gene is TRBV7-3, the J gene TRBJ2-7; 12 bases are shared with TRBD1. CDR3 length: 16 amino acids. The V gene end was trimmed by 2 bases and the J gene end by 5 bases; junction bases not matched to a gene: 7. Germline V gene lookup returns CDR1 SGHTA and CDR2 FQGTGA. The CDR3 sequence: CASSLGGQGALNEQYF. The CDR3 nucleotides are TGTGCCAGCAGCTTAGGGGGACAGGGGGCGTTAAACGAGCAGTACTTC.

In its sample, this clone was seen once. J is TRBJ2-4 and V is TRBV2; unclear D gene. Looked up from germline, CDR1 is SNHLY and CDR2 is FYNNEI. V was clipped by 2 bases and J by 7 bases, with 12 bases between them. This CDR3 contains 14 residues. The CDR3, as DNA: TGTGCCAGCAGTGAACAACGATTTAGCAACATTCAGTACTTC. This gives the protein CASSEQRFSNIQYF.

The rearrangement links TRBV29-1 to TRBJ2-1, with D uncertain. This CDR3 spans 14 amino acids. Germline V gives CDR1 SQVTM, CDR2 ANQGSEA. Trimming shortened V by 5 bases and J by 8 bases, and 19 bases separated the two germline ends. The CDR3 reads CSVYLEFPAHEQFF. DNA of the CDR3: TGCAGCGTTTACCTAGAGTTCCCGGCGCATGAGCAGTTCTTC.

The chain employs TRBV20-1 and TRBJ1-3; 8 bases align to TRBD1. Germline V lookup: CDR1 DFQATT, CDR2 SNEGSKA (reference sequence). After removal of 3 bases from V and 0 bases from J, the junction contained 4 bases not matched to a gene. There are 15 residues in the CDR3. The DNA of the CDR3 is TGCAGTGCTAGTCAGGGGGCCAACTCTGGAAACACCATATATTTT. Translated: CSASQGANSGNTIYF.

V gene TRBV5-6 combines with J gene TRBJ2-7; D is perhaps TRBD1 (6 bases). The CDR3 runs to 17 residues. Trimming removed 3 bases at V and 0 bases at J, with 19 bases between. Germline V CDR1 and CDR2: SGHDT, YYEEEE. The CDR3 DNA reads as TGTGCCAGCAGCTCGCCCACCGAAACAGGGAGCTCCTACGAGCAGTACTTC. Translation gives CASSSPTETGSSYEQYF.

This clone was observed a single time. The rearrangement links TRBV4-2 to TRBJ1-1, with D possibly being TRBD1 (5 bases). This CDR3 has 13 residues. CDR1 LGHNA and CDR2 YNFKEQ come from the germline V gene. Trimming removed 1 base from V and 3 bases from J, with 6 bases in between. The DNA for the CDR3 is TGTGCCAGCAGCCAAGCAGGGCACACTGAAGCTTTCTTT. Translating gives CASSQAGHTEAFF.

J is TRBJ1-5 and V is TRBV28; weak D call: TRBD1 (5 bases). V was trimmed by 8 bases and J by 0 bases, leaving 23 bases between them. The CDR3 has 18 amino acids. From germline, CDR1 is MDHEN and CDR2 SYDVKM. The CDR3 DNA follows: TGTGCCAGCGGGAATATACGCGGGACTGCGCATAGCAATCAGCCCCAGCATTTT. Its translation is CASGNIRGTAHSNQPQHF.

The rearrangement links TRBV5-1 to TRBJ1-2; 7 bases are shared with TRBD1. CDR3 length: 16 residues. Germline trimming cut 2 bases from V and 6 bases from J; bases unmatched to any gene: 13. From germline, CDR1 is SGHRS and CDR2 YFSETQ. The CDR3 sequence is CASSFGPGQRLDGYTF. Written as DNA, the CDR3 is TGCGCCAGCAGCTTTGGTCCGGGACAGAGACTTGATGGCTACACCTTC.